The clone carrying this T cell receptor beta chain was counted once. Trimming shortened V by 3 bases and J by 0 bases, and 15 bases separated the two germline ends. The CDR3 consists of 16 residues. The germline gives CDR1 GTSNPN, CDR2 SVGIG (reference sequence). The data stem from a study of blood T cell repertoires in COVID-19. Study-wide context: The United States, Italy and Spain were the sources of the acute and convalescent COVID-19 samples. Sources were T cells, B-cell-depleted T cells, or PBMCs; the material itself was cDNA or gDNA.

In the authors' methods: Scientists estimated how many nucleated cells there were by amplifying reference gene primers. Sequencing used immunoSEQ multiplex PCR; TCRdb keeps in-frame clones, though not all of them. The V and J calls and clone size were taken over from that table, and D and trimming were inferred from the DNA. This sample yields some 48,000 clones, of which approximately 86% are seen a single time; less than 3% belongs to the top ten. The sample consisted of peripheral blood. The rearrangement joins TRBV30 to TRBJ1-3, with D maybe TRBD1 (5 bases). The origin of this receptor is a woman aged 80 or older with acute or convalescent COVID-19. CDR3 region: CAWSRQSGNSGNTIYF. In nucleotides, the CDR3 is TGTGCCTGGAGCCGACAGTCGGGCAACTCTGGAAACACCATATATTTT.